Below are 16 T cell receptor beta chains sequenced from a single sample in a study of T cell repertoires in cytomegalovirus infection. TCRdb reprocessed the reads via MiXCR and lists one record per CDR3 protein. The sample has 250,000 to 300,000 distinct CDR3 sequences; about 23% are singletons. The sample taken for sequencing was PBMCs. These receptors all stem from a human donor in good health (CMV status not recorded). Some clones in this sample may be carry-over from other donors' samples.

V and J are TRBV29-1 and TRBJ2-7, with 10 bases identical to TRBD1. J lost 5 bases, V lost 4 bases, and 5 bases had no gene match. The CDR3 sequence is 13 residues long. Per germline, CDR1 SQVTM and CDR2 ANQGSEA. The CDR3 bases are TGCAGCGTTGGGGACAGGGGCGCTGACGAGCAGTACTTC. It encodes CSVGDRGADEQYF.

This chain connects TRBV5-1 to TRBJ1-1; 9 nucleotides align to TRBD1. Looked up from germline, CDR1 is SGHRS and CDR2 is YFSETQ. This CDR3 is 14 amino acids long. V lost 4 bases to trimming and J lost 4 bases; unmatched junction nucleotides: 5. This CDR3 is CASSQMTGGTEAFF. The CDR3 DNA is TGCGCCAGCAGCCAGATGACAGGGGGCACTGAAGCTTTCTTT.

The chain uses TRBV7-2 and TRBJ2-7, with 7 bases identical to TRBD2. With 7 bases clipped from V and 1 base from J, the junction kept 7 bases outside the gene matches. Germline V gene data show CDR1 as SGHTA and CDR2 as FQGNSA. CDR3 length equals 14 residues. The CDR3 region is CASKPSGASYEQYF. The CDR3 DNA reads TGTGCCAGCAAGCCGAGCGGGGCGTCCTACGAGCAGTACTTC.

The rearrangement uses TRBV29-1 and TRBJ1-1; no firm D call. Germline V gives CDR1 SQVTM, CDR2 ANQGSEA. V shed 1 base and J shed 6 bases, with 9 bases lying between them. The CDR3 extends over 12 amino acids. CDR3: CSVEVVGAEAFF. The CDR3 DNA reads as TGCAGCGTTGAAGTGGTGGGAGCTGAAGCTTTCTTT.

This clonotype occurred a few times. The gene calls are TRBV29-1 and TRBJ1-4, with TRBD1 matching 8 bases. The CDR3 totals 13 residues. Germline assignment: CDR1 SQVTM and CDR2 ANQGSEA. The V segment lost 7 bases and the J segment 8 bases; nucleotides outside the gene matches: 9. Written as DNA, the CDR3 is TGCAGCGGGACAGGGCCGGATGGGGAAAAACTGTTTTTT. It encodes CSGTGPDGEKLFF.

The J gene is TRBJ2-5, the V gene TRBV11-2, with a possible D match to TRBD2 (6 bases). The CDR3 totals 15 residues. CDR1 and CDR2 from the germline V gene are SGHAT and FQNNGV. V lost 1 base and J 4 bases, leaving 13 bases between the germline ends. CDR3 DNA sequence: TGTGCCAGCAGCTTAGTGGGAGGCCTGGGAGAGACCCAGTACTTC. This codes for CASSLVGGLGETQYF.

This clonotype has at least ten counts. J is TRBJ2-7 and V is TRBV11-2; perhaps TRBD2 as D (6 bases). V gave up 1 base and J gave up 2 bases, with 9 bases separating them. Germline V gives CDR1 SGHAT, CDR2 FQNNGV. CDR3 length: 14 amino acids. The CDR3 coding sequence is TGTGCCAGCAGCTTAGGGGACTCCACCTACGAGCAGTACTTC. This gives the protein CASSLGDSTYEQYF. The full variable domain, with the rest looked up from reference TRBV11-2 and TRBJ2-7, is EAGVAQSPRYKIIEKRQSVAFWCNPISGHATLYWYQQILGQGPKLLIQFQNNGVVDDSQLPKDRFSAERLKGVDSTLKIQPAKLEDSAVYLCASSLGDSTYEQYFGPGTRLTVT.

The chain combines TRBV2 with TRBJ1-4, with D uncertain. The V gene's germline CDR1 is SNHLY and CDR2 FYNNEI. This CDR3 has 15 residues. Trimming removed 2 bases from V and 5 bases from J, with 12 bases in between. CDR3: CASSERWAGNEKLFF. CDR3 in DNA: TGTGCCAGCAGTGAACGCTGGGCAGGAAATGAAAAACTGTTTTTT. Supplemented by reference TRBV2 and TRBJ1-4, the full variable domain reads EPEVTQTPSHQVTQMGQEVILRCVPISNHLYFYWYRQILGQKVEFLVSFYNNEISEKSEIFDDQFSVERPDGSNFTLKIRSTKLEDSAMYFCASSERWAGNEKLFFGSGTQLSVL.

There are many counts of this clonotype. The gene calls are TRBV28 and TRBJ2-3; 8 bases align to TRBD2. Germline CDR1 and CDR2: MDHEN and SYDVKM. The CDR3 is 15 amino acids. Germline trimming cut 6 bases from V and 3 bases from J; bases unmatched to any gene: 8. CDR3 DNA sequence: TGTGCCAGCAGCGGGAGCGGGAGCGAAACAGATACGCAGTATTTT. Amino acid sequence: CASSGSGSETDTQYF.

This clonotype was counted between two and nine times. The CDR3 is CASSPNRPRSNQPQHF. In DNA form, the CDR3 reads TGTGCCAGCAGCCCTAACCGACCACGAAGCAATCAGCCCCAGCATTTT. The chain couples TRBV7-8 to TRBJ1-5; no clear D. Germline loops: CDR1 SGHVS, CDR2 FQNEAQ. Deletions cut 5 bases from V and 1 base from J, with 15 bases between. This CDR3 contains 16 residues.

The rearrangement uses TRBV3-1 and TRBJ2-7; 7 positions match TRBD2. Germline lookup yields CDR1 LGHDT and CDR2 YNNKEL (reference sequence). This CDR3 has 15 amino acids. Trimming removed 1 base from V and 6 bases from J; junction bases left unmatched: 9. The CDR3 loop reads CASSQAALWEGEQYF. The CDR3 region has the DNA TGTGCCAGCAGCCAAGCAGCCCTATGGGAGGGCGAGCAGTACTTC.

V is TRBV20-1 and J is TRBJ2-3; D tentatively reads TRBD1 or TRBD2 (5 bases each). Deletions cut 3 bases from V and 5 bases from J, with 15 bases between. The CDR3 is 14 residues long. Germline loops: CDR1 DFQATT, CDR2 SNEGSKA (reference sequence). The CDR3 reads CSASRGRSGDTQYF. The CDR3 nucleotides read TGCAGTGCTAGTCGGGGCCGATCCGGAGATACGCAGTATTTT.

This clonotype was detected many times. The chain carries TRBV7-3 and TRBJ2-5; unclear D gene. Trimming pared 11 bases from V and 6 bases from J, leaving 4 bases between. Looked up from germline, CDR1 is SGHTA and CDR2 is FQGTGA. This CDR3 spans 8 amino acids. The CDR3 DNA is TGTGCCCACAAGACCCAGTACTTC. It yields the protein CAHKTQYF.

This clonotype was counted only a few times. The chain couples TRBV28 to TRBJ1-1; 7 nucleotides line up with TRBD1. Germline values: CDR1 MDHEN, CDR2 SYDVKM. CDR3 length equals 16 residues. The V segment lost 8 bases and the J segment 3 bases; nucleotides outside the gene matches: 15. The CDR3 sequence is CASSSHDRAGDTEAFF. The CDR3 nucleotides read TGTGCCAGCTCCAGCCATGACAGGGCTGGTGACACTGAAGCTTTCTTT.

V gene TRBV5-6 combines with J gene TRBJ2-1, with D maybe TRBD1 (6 bases). The germline gives CDR1 SGHDT, CDR2 YYEEEE. Trimming stripped 0 bases from V and 6 bases from J, with 13 bases between. The CDR3 length is 15 residues. Here the CDR3 reads CASSLGQVDLNEQFF. The DNA for the CDR3 is TGTGCCAGCAGCTTGGGACAGGTAGATCTCAATGAGCAGTTCTTC. Variable domain in full (rest from reference TRBV5-6 and TRBJ2-1): DAGVTQSPTHLIKTRGQQVTLRCSPKSGHDTVSWYQQALGQGPQFIFQYYEEEERQRGNFPDRFSGHQFPNYSSELNVNALLLGDSALYLCASSLGQVDLNEQFFGPGTRLTVL.

The chain uses TRBV5-1 and TRBJ2-6; D is perhaps TRBD1 (5 bases). The CDR3 length is 15 residues. Trimming took 2 bases from V and 0 from J, leaving 6 bases between them. From germline, CDR1 is SGHRS and CDR2 YFSETQ. The CDR3 region has the DNA TGCGCCAGCAGCTTACAGGCCTCTGGGGCCAACGTCCTGACTTTC. Translation gives CASSLQASGANVLTF. The entire variable domain, with the rest obtained from reference TRBV5-1 and TRBJ2-6, is as follows: KAGVTQTPRYLIKTRGQQVTLSCSPISGHRSVSWYQQTPGQGLQFLFEYFSETQRNKGNFPGRFSGRQFSNSRSEMNVSTLELGDSALYLCASSLQASGANVLTFGAGSRLTVL.